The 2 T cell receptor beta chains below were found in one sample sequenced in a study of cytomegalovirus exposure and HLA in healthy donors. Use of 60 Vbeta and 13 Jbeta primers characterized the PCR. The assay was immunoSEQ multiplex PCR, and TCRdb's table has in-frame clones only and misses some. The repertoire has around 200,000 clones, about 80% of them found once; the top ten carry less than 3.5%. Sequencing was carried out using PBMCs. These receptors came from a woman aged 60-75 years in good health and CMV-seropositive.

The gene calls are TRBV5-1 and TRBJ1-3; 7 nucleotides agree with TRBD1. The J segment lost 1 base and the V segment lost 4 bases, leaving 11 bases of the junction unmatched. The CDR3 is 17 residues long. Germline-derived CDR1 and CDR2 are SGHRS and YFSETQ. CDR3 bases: TGCGCCAGCAGCACCGCGACAGGGTTTTCTTCTGGAAACACCATATATTTT. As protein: CASSTATGFSSGNTIYF.

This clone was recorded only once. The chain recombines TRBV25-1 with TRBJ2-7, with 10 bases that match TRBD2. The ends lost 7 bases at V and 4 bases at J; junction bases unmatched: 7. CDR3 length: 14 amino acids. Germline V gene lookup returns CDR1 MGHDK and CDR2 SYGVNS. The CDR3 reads CASKTRTSGYEQYF. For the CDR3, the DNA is TGTGCCAGCAAGACTCGGACTAGCGGTTACGAGCAGTACTTC.